The 18 T cell receptor beta chains below all came from one sample that was sequenced in a study of response to subunit inactivated influenza vaccine (dated 2018 in TCRdb). The receptor library was made with RT-PCR. The sequencer listed for this sample is Illumina HiSeq 2500. TCRdb itself trimmed the public reads at Q25 with fastp, ran MiXCR and retained productive beta chains. One record per CDR3 amino acid sequence lists the most common genes and DNA. This sample has a few hundred thousand distinct CDR3 sequences in its table, and approximately 7.7% of those were observed once. The ten largest clones capture roughly 14% of the sample. The specimen comprised PBMCs from blood, sampled less than 30 months after vaccination. The receptors were sampled from a man between 50 and 75 years old who received an inactivated influenza vaccine. Donor details come from another sample of the same person, matched by shared clones.

This clonotype has only a few counts. J is TRBJ2-1 and V is TRBV7-2; TRBD2 matches 8 bases. CDR3 size: 15 residues. J was trimmed by 5 bases and V by 2 bases; bases with no gene match: 5. The germline CDR1 and CDR2 sequences are SGHTA and FQGNSA. DNA of the CDR3: TGTGCCAGCAGCTTATCTACTAGCGGACACAATGAGCAGTTCTTC. The encoded protein is CASSLSTSGHNEQFF.

This clonotype was seen once. The chain uses TRBV5-1 and TRBJ2-7; unclear D gene. CDR1 SGHRS and CDR2 YFSETQ come from the germline V gene. The CDR3 is 15 residues long. Between the trimmed V and J ends, which lost 4 bases and 1 base, there was a span of 15 bases. The CDR3 reads CASSRPSAKSYEQYF. DNA of the CDR3: TGCGCCAGCAGCCGGCCGTCGGCCAAATCCTACGAGCAGTACTTC.

This clonotype appeared many times. CDR3 nucleotides: TGCAGCGTTGTTCGGGGGGCAAACACTGAAGCTTTCTTT. Protein: CSVVRGANTEAFF. This chain connects TRBV29-1 to TRBJ1-1; D perhaps matches TRBD1 (6 bases). This CDR3 is built from 13 residues. Germline V gives CDR1 SQVTM, CDR2 ANQGSEA. Trimming cost V 4 bases and J 2 bases, with 11 bases left between them.

This clonotype was seen a handful of times. The rearrangement links TRBV7-9 to TRBJ2-2; a possible D gene is TRBD2 (5 bases). Germline assignment: CDR1 SEHNR and CDR2 FQNEAQ (reference sequence). The CDR3 loop spans 15 amino acids. V lost 6 bases, J lost 3 bases, and 14 bases lay in between. CDR3 DNA sequence: TGTGCCAGCAGACTAAGGTCCGGGGACACCGGGGAGCTGTTTTTT. It specifies CASRLRSGDTGELFF. The full variable domain, rest sourced from reference TRBV7-9 and TRBJ2-2, is DTGVSQNPRHKITKRGQNVTFRCDPISEHNRLYWYRQTLGQGPEFLTYFQNEAQLEKSRLLSDRFSAERPKGSFSTLEIQRTEQGDSAMYLCASRLRSGDTGELFFGEGSRLTVL.

This clonotype has more than one count but fewer than ten. J is TRBJ2-1 and V is TRBV4-3, with D possibly matching TRBD2 (7 bases). Trimming cost V 1 base and J 9 bases, with 22 bases left between them. The CDR3 loop spans 17 amino acids. Germline values: CDR1 LGHNA, CDR2 YSLEER. The CDR3 here is CASSQGGGLAGESEQFF. The CDR3 region has the DNA TGCGCCAGCAGCCAAGGGGGGGGCTTGGCCGGGGAAAGTGAGCAGTTCTTC.

This chain links TRBV11-1 with TRBJ2-3; unclear D gene. The CDR3 has 14 residues. The V and J ends lost 5 bases and 5 bases respectively, with 14 bases between them. Germline V gives CDR1 SGHAT, CDR2 FQDESV (reference sequence). As DNA, the CDR3 is TGTGCCAGCAGCCCAGAAGGGATGGGAGATACGCAGTATTTT. This translates into CASSPEGMGDTQYF.

This clonotype was seen only a few times. The chain uses TRBV20-1 and TRBJ2-4; D ambiguous. The germline V gene encodes CDR1 DFQATT and CDR2 SNEGSKA (reference sequence). This CDR3 comprises 15 residues. The V and J ends lost 6 bases and 1 base respectively, with 16 bases between them. The CDR3 loop is CSASPGSVAKNIQYF. CDR3 sequence (DNA): TGCAGTGCCTCCCCGGGTTCGGTCGCCAAAAACATTCAGTACTTC.

This clonotype has a handful of counts. This CDR3 is CASSVEAGHLNTEAFF. Here the CDR3 DNA reads TGTGCCAGCAGCGTAGAAGCAGGACACCTAAACACTGAAGCTTTCTTT. The V gene is TRBV9, the J gene TRBJ1-1; TRBD1 might be the D (5 bases). This CDR3 contains 16 residues. Germline V gene data show CDR1 as SGDLS and CDR2 as YYNGEE. The V gene lost 0 bases and the J gene lost 2 bases, with 14 bases spanning the gap.

This clonotype was counted many times. J is TRBJ1-1 and V is TRBV7-9; TRBD1 matches 7 bases. The CDR3 is 17 residues long. Germline V gene lookup returns CDR1 SEHNR and CDR2 FQNEAQ (reference sequence). Losses at the gene ends were 1 base for V and 2 bases for J; bases not matched to a gene: 10. The CDR3 nucleotides are TGTGCCAGCAGCTTAGATTTAGGGGGCAGGGGTAACACTGAAGCTTTCTTT. Amino acids: CASSLDLGGRGNTEAFF.

The genes are TRBV4-2 and TRBJ2-3, with D tentatively TRBD2 (5 bases). V shed 4 bases and J shed 3 bases, with 11 bases lying between them. Germline CDR1 reads LGHNA; CDR2 reads YNFKEQ. The CDR3 has 14 amino acids. The CDR3 spells CASSPTGKTDTQYF. DNA for the CDR3: TGTGCCAGCAGCCCAACGGGAAAGACAGATACGCAGTATTTT.

This clonotype has a handful of counts. V gene TRBV4-3 combines with J gene TRBJ2-6; 8 nucleotides align to TRBD1. The ends lost 2 bases at V and 0 bases at J; junction bases unmatched: 6. CDR1 is LGHNA and CDR2 is YSLEER in the germline V gene. The CDR3 contains 18 residues. The DNA for the CDR3 is TGCGCCAGCAGCCAACTGGGACAGGCGGCCTCTGGGGCCAACGTCCTGACTTTC. Its protein is CASSQLGQAASGANVLTF.

This chain connects TRBV2 to TRBJ2-3; D perhaps matches TRBD2 (5 bases). Germline loops: CDR1 SNHLY, CDR2 FYNNEI. This CDR3 comprises 12 residues. V lost 0 bases to trimming and J lost 15 bases, with 13 bases between them. The CDR3 DNA is TGTGCCAGCAGTGAAGCGACGAGGGATTCCTATTTT. It is translated as CASSEATRDSYF.

This chain connects TRBV5-1 to TRBJ2-5; D gene ambiguous. The V end was cut by 2 bases, the J end by 5 bases, with 13 bases between. The CDR3 is made up of 14 amino acids. Germline V gene sequence: CDR1 SGHRS, CDR2 YFSETQ. The CDR3 bases are TGCGCCAGCAGCTTAGTTCCGGGCCGGGAGACCCAGTACTTC. Protein product: CASSLVPGRETQYF.

This clonotype was observed a handful of times. This chain connects TRBV20-1 to TRBJ2-1, with 10 bases fitting TRBD1. The V gene end was trimmed by 0 bases and the J gene end by 6 bases; junction bases not matched to a gene: 2. CDR1 and CDR2 from the germline V gene are DFQATT and SNEGSKA (reference sequence). The length of the CDR3 is 14 residues. CDR3 nucleotide sequence: TGCAGTGCTAGAGAGGGGACAGGGGTCAATGAGCAGTTCTTC. It specifies CSAREGTGVNEQFF.

Note on this clonotype: The junction departs from the called germline gene at one end, perhaps through a read error. The CDR3 region is CAGSLEPPTRGYTQYF. DNA for the CDR3: TGTGCCGGCAGTTTGGAGCCTCCAACCAGGGGATATACGCAGTATTTT. V usage is TRBV6-2 or TRBV6-3 and J usage is TRBJ2-3, with D tentatively TRBD1 (6 bases). The CDR3 consists of 16 residues. Germline V gene sequence: CDR1 MNHEY, CDR2 SVGEGT.

This clonotype was recorded at least ten times. The gene calls are TRBV12-3 or TRBV12-4 and TRBJ2-1; 7 bases map to TRBD2. The CDR3 contains 15 residues. With 4 bases clipped from V and 2 bases from J, the junction kept 5 bases outside the gene matches. This chain's CDR3 is CASSWGGTTYNEQFF. The CDR3 bases are TGTGCCAGCAGTTGGGGGGGTACTACCTACAATGAGCAGTTCTTC.

This clonotype has a count of ten or more. J is TRBJ1-4 and V is TRBV30, with 7 bases lining up with TRBD1. Losses at the gene ends were 1 base for V and 4 bases for J; bases not matched to a gene: 3. CDR1 is GTSNPN, CDR2 SVGIG, per germline (reference sequence). This CDR3 is 14 amino acids long. The CDR3, as DNA: TGTGCCTGGAGTGGGGGACAGTTTAATGAAAAACTGTTTTTT. It codes for CAWSGGQFNEKLFF.

Many counts were recorded for this clonotype. The chain links TRBV6-5 to TRBJ1-3, with no clear D. The CDR3 extends over 12 amino acids. Between the trimmed V and J ends, which lost 8 bases and 1 base, there was a span of 6 bases. The germline CDR1 and CDR2 sequences are MNHEY and SVGAGI. CDR3 DNA: TGTGCCAGCGGCCCTTCTGGAAACACCATATATTTT. Translation: CASGPSGNTIYF.